The 3 T cell receptor beta chains below come from one sample, sequenced in a study of control samples from healthy donors and cancer patients. Assay used: immunoSEQ multiplex PCR; TCRdb lists only in-frame clones, some missing. This table has 150,000 to 200,000 clones, nearly 90% appearing once. Sequencing was carried out using blood. These receptors were obtained from a woman between 50 and 59 years old in good health.

The genes are TRBV6-1 and TRBJ2-3; 7 bases line up with TRBD2. Unmatched junction bases numbered 5, after V lost 2 bases and J lost 3 bases. CDR3 size: 15 residues. Germline loops: CDR1 MNHNS, CDR2 SASEGT. CDR3 protein: CASSERDYKTDTQYF. The CDR3, as DNA: TGTGCCAGCAGTGAAAGGGACTATAAAACAGATACGCAGTATTTT.

This rearrangement joins TRBV28 to TRBJ2-7, with a possible D match to TRBD2 (6 bases). Germline V CDR1 and CDR2: MDHEN, SYDVKM. Trimming took 6 bases from V and 0 from J, leaving 15 bases between them. The length of the CDR3 is 15 residues. The CDR3 nucleotides are TGTGCCAGCAGGCCCACGGGACTTAACTCCTACGAGCAGTACTTC. This codes for CASRPTGLNSYEQYF.

The genes are TRBV5-6 and TRBJ2-7; 9 nucleotides agree with TRBD2. CDR1 and CDR2 from the germline V gene are SGHDT and YYEEEE. The CDR3 runs 14 residues. The V and J ends lost 2 bases and 3 bases, in that order; junction bases with no gene match: 3. The CDR3 is CASSLAGGFYEQYF. The DNA for the CDR3 is TGTGCCAGCAGCTTAGCGGGGGGCTTCTACGAGCAGTACTTC.